Each of the 31 T cell receptor beta chains below was sequenced from the same sample in a study of blood T cell repertoires in COVID-19. Method: immunoSEQ multiplex PCR; TCRdb's copy keeps in-frame clones and lacks some. This repertoire shows fewer than 350,000 clones, around four fifths found once; its top ten account for around 4.1%. Specimen: peripheral blood. The origin of the receptors is a woman aged 45 to 65 with active or convalescent COVID-19.

This chain's CDR3 is CASSLGRDRVAAFF. CDR3 coding DNA: TGTGCCAGCAGCTTGGGTAGGGACAGGGTGGCAGCTTTCTTT. The chain has TRBV5-8 and TRBJ1-1, with TRBD1 identical over 9 bases. CDR1 and CDR2 (germline): SGHTS, YDEGEE. The CDR3 is 14 residues long. The ends lost 0 bases at V and 10 bases at J; junction bases unmatched: 7.

The chain has TRBV5-1 and TRBJ2-7; possible D gene TRBD2, 6 bases. The V gene lost 4 bases and the J gene lost 4 bases, with 15 bases spanning the gap. CDR1 is SGHRS and CDR2 is YFSETQ in the germline V gene. CDR3 length equals 14 residues. CDR3 coding DNA: TGCGCCAGCAGCCAACTAATTAGCGGTTACGAGCAGTACTTC. This gives the protein CASSQLISGYEQYF.

The gene calls are TRBV10-3 and TRBJ1-2; 8 bases map to TRBD1. The CDR3 has 16 residues. J was trimmed by 3 bases and V by 6 bases; bases with no gene match: 12. Germline V gene sequence: CDR1 ENHRY, CDR2 SYGVKD. The CDR3 reads CAISQGAGFGHYGYTF. CDR3 in DNA: TGTGCCATCAGCCAGGGGGCGGGTTTTGGGCACTATGGCTACACCTTC.

The genes are TRBV11-2 and TRBJ2-5, with 8 bases matching TRBD2. Germline CDR1 SGHAT, CDR2 FQNNGV. The CDR3 covers 16 residues. J gave up 5 bases and V 5 bases, and 13 bases lay outside the gene matches. CDR3 coding DNA: TGTGCCAGCAGCCCGGCTGGTGCGGGAGGTCCGGAGACCCAGTACTTC. Protein: CASSPAGAGGPETQYF.

This sequence joins TRBV6-5 and TRBJ1-2, with 9 nucleotides matching TRBD1. Germline V gives CDR1 MNHEY, CDR2 SVGAGI. CDR3 size: 14 residues. The V segment lost 5 bases and the J segment 3 bases; nucleotides outside the gene matches: 4. The CDR3 loop reads CASSPTGGHYGYTF. CDR3 nucleotide sequence: TGTGCCAGCAGTCCAACAGGGGGCCACTATGGCTACACCTTC.

This chain connects TRBV20-1 to TRBJ2-7, with TRBD2 matching over 10 bases. There are 13 residues in the CDR3. The germline V gene has CDR1 DFQATT and CDR2 SNEGSKA (reference sequence). After removal of 3 bases from V and 6 bases from J, the junction contained 5 bases not matched to a gene. In DNA, the CDR3 is TGCAGTGCTAGTTTGGTAGCGGGAGGCGAGCAGTACTTC. It encodes CSASLVAGGEQYF.

The chain uses TRBV9 and TRBJ2-3, with unresolved D. Trimming removed 3 bases from V and 8 bases from J, with 13 bases in between. The CDR3 length is 13 residues. Looked up from germline, CDR1 is SGDLS and CDR2 is YYNGEE. DNA for the CDR3: TGTGCCAGCAGCGCCTACGGTCGGGTTACGCAGTATTTT. Its protein is CASSAYGRVTQYF. The full variable domain, with the rest looked up from reference TRBV9 and TRBJ2-3, is DSGVTQTPKHLITATGQRVTLRCSPRSGDLSVYWYQQSLDQGLQFLIQYYNGEERAKGNILERFSAQQFPDLHSELNLSSLELGDSALYFCASSAYGRVTQYFGPGTRLTVL.

The chain employs TRBV9 and TRBJ2-1; 13 nucleotides agree with TRBD2. Germline lookup yields CDR1 SGDLS and CDR2 YYNGEE. This CDR3 is built from 18 residues. The V and J ends lost 6 bases and 7 bases, in that order; junction bases with no gene match: 16. The CDR3 DNA follows: TGTGCCAGCACCCGGACACGCACCGGGACTAGCGGGAATAATGAGCAGTTCTTC. Translated, it gives CASTRTRTGTSGNNEQFF.

The chain carries TRBV5-1 and TRBJ2-7, with TRBD1 as a possible D gene (6 bases). Trimming shortened V by 2 bases and J by 0 bases, and 9 bases separated the two germline ends. Germline loops: CDR1 SGHRS, CDR2 YFSETQ. CDR3 size: 14 residues. The CDR3 coding sequence is TGCGCCAGCAGCTTTGAGGGGGTCTCCTACGAGCAGTACTTC. It translates to CASSFEGVSYEQYF. The variable domain in full, with the rest retrieved from reference TRBV5-1 and TRBJ2-7, is KAGVTQTPRYLIKTRGQQVTLSCSPISGHRSVSWYQQTPGQGLQFLFEYFSETQRNKGNFPGRFSGRQFSNSRSEMNVSTLELGDSALYLCASSFEGVSYEQYFGPGTRLTVT.

This chain connects TRBV6-1 to TRBJ2-7; 8 bases match TRBD1. J gave up 0 bases and V 3 bases, and 16 bases lay outside the gene matches. Germline V gives CDR1 MNHNS, CDR2 SASEGT. The CDR3 sequence is 19 residues long. CDR3 nucleotides: TGTGCCAGCAGTGATACCGGGACAGGAACCCCTTACAGCTCCTACGAGCAGTACTTC. Its translation is CASSDTGTGTPYSSYEQYF.

CDR3 sequence (DNA): TGTGCCAGCAGTGACAAAGCCGATGAGGCCAACGTCCTGACTTTC. It codes for CASSDKADEANVLTF. The chain uses TRBV6-4 and TRBJ2-6; no clear D gene. Germline V gene sequence: CDR1 MRHNA, CDR2 SNTAGT. This CDR3 region has 15 residues. Trimming pared 2 bases from V and 6 bases from J, leaving 11 bases between.

This chain connects TRBV29-1 to TRBJ2-5, with D possibly matching TRBD1 (6 bases). The CDR3 totals 13 residues. V dropped 7 bases and J dropped 4 bases, with 16 bases sitting between them. Germline-derived CDR1 and CDR2 are SQVTM and ANQGSEA. The CDR3 nucleotides are TGCAGCGGCGAAACAGGGCGTCGAGAGACCCAGTACTTC. Residues: CSGETGRRETQYF. Based on the CDR3 plus reference TRBV29-1 and TRBJ2-5, the full variable domain is SAVISQKPSRDICQRGTSLTIQCQVDSQVTMMFWYRQQPGQSLTLIATANQGSEATYESGFVIDKFPISRPNLTFSTLTVSNMSPEDSSIYLCSGETGRRETQYFGPGTRLLVL.

The chain employs TRBV6-6 and TRBJ2-1; tentative D call: TRBD2 (5 bases). CDR3 length equals 14 residues. Deletions cut 0 bases from V and 7 bases from J, with 10 bases between. CDR1 MNHNY and CDR2 SVGAGI come from the germline V gene (reference sequence). The DNA of the CDR3 is TGTGCCAGCAGTTACTCGGTAGCGCGGAATGAGCAGTTCTTC. It codes for CASSYSVARNEQFF.

This chain links TRBV18 with TRBJ1-1; a possible D gene is TRBD1 (6 bases). CDR1 KGHSH and CDR2 LQKENI come from the germline V gene. V lost 4 bases, J lost 6 bases, and 15 bases lay in between. CDR3 size: 14 residues. The CDR3 sequence: CASSRGLGFPEAFF. The DNA for the CDR3 is TGTGCCAGCTCACGGGGGCTAGGATTCCCTGAAGCTTTCTTT.

The J gene is TRBJ2-5, the V gene TRBV29-1; TRBD2 agrees at 8 bases. The CDR3 has 13 amino acids. Germline values: CDR1 SQVTM, CDR2 ANQGSEA. V shed 3 bases, J shed 2 bases, and the junction held 2 bases outside the gene matches. CDR3 nucleotides: TGCAGCGTTGAGGGGACTAGACAAGAGACCCAGTACTTC. Its translation is CSVEGTRQETQYF.

This chain joins TRBV29-1 and TRBJ2-1; no clear D gene. V lost 0 bases and J lost 6, with 6 bases in between. This CDR3 is built from 12 residues. In germline, CDR1 is SQVTM, CDR2 ANQGSEA. The DNA of the CDR3 is TGCAGCGTTGAAGAAAGCCGCAATGAGCAGTTCTTC. Residues: CSVEESRNEQFF.

This clone was seen a single time. The gene calls are TRBV10-2 and TRBJ2-5, with TRBD1 matching over 8 bases. The V gene's germline CDR1 is WSHSY and CDR2 SAAADI. J was trimmed by 6 bases and V by 7 bases; bases with no gene match: 7. The CDR3 runs 13 residues. CDR3 region: CASTGQGGQTQYF. CDR3 sequence (DNA): TGCGCCAGCACCGGACAGGGCGGGCAGACCCAGTACTTC.

The chain uses TRBV18 and TRBJ2-7; D is ambiguous. Germline V gene data show CDR1 as KGHSH and CDR2 as LQKENI. This CDR3 spans 12 amino acids. Trimming removed 4 bases at V and 2 bases at J, with 6 bases between. The CDR3 DNA reads TGTGCCAGCTCACTCGACACCTACGAGCAGTACTTC. This codes for CASSLDTYEQYF.

The rearrangement links TRBV7-9 to TRBJ1-1; D ambiguous. V lost 3 bases, J lost 4 bases, and 12 bases lay in between. Germline-derived CDR1 and CDR2 are SEHNR and FQNEAQ (reference sequence). CDR3 length equals 14 residues. The CDR3 region has the DNA TGTGCCAGCAGCTTCGGTGCTCTTAGCACTGAAGCTTTCTTT. Encoded protein: CASSFGALSTEAFF.

This clone showed up just a few times. The V and J genes are TRBV11-2 and TRBJ2-1; 11 positions match TRBD2. Germline loops: CDR1 SGHAT, CDR2 FQNNGV. The junction had 7 bases not matched to a gene; V was cut back by 5 bases and J by 4 bases. The CDR3 spans 16 residues. This CDR3 reads CASSTLAGGPYNEQFF. The CDR3 DNA reads TGTGCCAGCAGCACCTTAGCGGGAGGGCCATACAATGAGCAGTTCTTC.

The J gene is TRBJ2-1, the V gene TRBV9; 11 bases are a match to TRBD2. After removal of 7 bases from V and 10 bases from J, the junction contained 16 bases not matched to a gene. Germline V gene lookup returns CDR1 SGDLS and CDR2 YYNGEE. CDR3 length: 16 residues. The DNA of the CDR3 is TGTGCCAGCTTTTCGGAGACTAGCGGGAAACTAGAGGAGCAGTTCTTC. Translating it yields CASFSETSGKLEEQFF.

The chain employs TRBV21-1 and TRBJ1-3. TRBV21-1 is labeled a pseudogene. The CDR3 length is 16 residues. CDR3 sequence: CASSNPVGGSGNTIYF. The DNA of the CDR3 is TGTGCCAGCAGCAACCCGGTGGGGGGCTCTGGAAACACCATATATTTT.

The chain combines TRBV2 with TRBJ2-1; maybe TRBD1 (6 bases). The CDR3 contains 15 residues. With 7 bases removed from V and 1 base from J, the gap between germline ends came to 14 bases. Per the germline V gene, CDR1 is SNHLY and CDR2 is FYNNEI. The CDR3 sequence is CASTRQDLSYNEQFF. In DNA form, the CDR3 reads TGTGCCAGCACCCGACAGGACCTATCCTACAATGAGCAGTTCTTC.

This rearrangement joins TRBV10-3 to TRBJ2-1, with TRBD2 matching over 7 bases. This CDR3 comprises 14 residues. The germline V gene encodes CDR1 ENHRY and CDR2 SYGVKD. With V trimmed by 5 bases and J by 4 bases, 5 bases remained unmatched. CDR3 DNA sequence: TGTGCCATCAGTACCGGGACTACGTACAATGAGCAGTTCTTC. Translation: CAISTGTTYNEQFF.

The gene calls are TRBV20-1 and TRBJ2-7; weak D call: TRBD1 (6 bases). Per germline, CDR1 DFQATT and CDR2 SNEGSKA (reference sequence). This CDR3 spans 15 amino acids. Trimming stripped 5 bases from V and 3 bases from J, with 20 bases between. In DNA form, the CDR3 reads TGCAGTGCTGGTGACAGGACCCAGGGAAACTACGAGCAGTACTTC. Translated, it gives CSAGDRTQGNYEQYF.

The chain couples TRBV7-8 to TRBJ2-7; 7 nucleotides line up with TRBD2. CDR3 size: 14 residues. J was trimmed by 3 bases and V by 3 bases; bases with no gene match: 5. CDR1 SGHVS and CDR2 FQNEAQ come from the germline V gene. CDR3 region: CASSFSAGVYEQYF. CDR3 sequence (DNA): TGTGCCAGCAGCTTTAGTGCGGGGGTCTACGAGCAGTACTTC.

This clone was counted between two and nine times. The V gene is TRBV6-5, the J gene TRBJ1-4, with TRBD1 as a possible D gene (5 bases). V dropped 5 bases and J dropped 6 bases, with 7 bases sitting between them. In germline, CDR1 is MNHEY, CDR2 SVGAGI. The CDR3 covers 12 residues. DNA for the CDR3: TGTGCCAGCAGTACGACAGATGAAAAACTGTTTTTT. It encodes CASSTTDEKLFF.

This rearrangement joins TRBV19 to TRBJ1-5, with D unresolved. V lost 0 bases, J lost 2 bases, and 17 bases lay in between. Germline V gene lookup returns CDR1 LNHDA and CDR2 SQIVND (reference sequence). The CDR3 spans 18 residues. CDR3 protein: CASSIDPFGAGGNQPQHF. The CDR3 coding sequence is TGTGCCAGTAGTATAGACCCGTTTGGCGCCGGGGGCAATCAGCCCCAGCATTTT. Full variable domain (outside the CDR3, taken from reference TRBV19 and TRBJ1-5): DGGITQSPKYLFRKEGQNVTLSCEQNLNHDAMYWYRQDPGQGLRLIYYSQIVNDFQKGDIAEGYSVSREKKESFPLTVTSAQKNPTAFYLCASSIDPFGAGGNQPQHFGDGTRLSIL.

The J gene is TRBJ2-7, the V gene TRBV4-1; D perhaps matches TRBD1 (5 bases). Germline V gene sequence: CDR1 MGHRA, CDR2 YSYEKL. V gave up 1 base and J gave up 4 bases, with 14 bases separating them. This CDR3 has 15 amino acids. The CDR3 protein is CASSQGAGIGYEQYF. CDR3 DNA sequence: TGCGCCAGCAGCCAAGGGGCAGGGATAGGATACGAGCAGTACTTC.

V is TRBV10-3 and J is TRBJ1-3, with no clear D. The CDR3 sequence is 12 residues long. Deletions cut 4 bases from V and 4 bases from J, with 5 bases between. Germline CDR1 ENHRY, CDR2 SYGVKD. The CDR3 DNA reads as TGTGCCATCAGTGCGGGGGGAAACACCATATATTTT. Protein sequence: CAISAGGNTIYF.

The V and J genes are TRBV11-2 and TRBJ2-1; 8 positions agree with TRBD2. The V gene's germline CDR1 is SGHAT and CDR2 FQNNGV. V was pared by 6 bases and J by 0 bases, with 7 bases of the junction left unmatched. This CDR3 is built from 16 residues. CDR3 sequence: CASRPIAGSSYNEQFF. The CDR3 nucleotides are TGTGCCAGCAGACCCATAGCGGGGAGCTCCTACAATGAGCAGTTCTTC.